The 32 T cell receptor beta chains given below trace back to one sample, sequenced in a study of blood T cells in healthy people across ages. The authors ran a second PCR of about 6 to 11 cycles using a sample-barcoded 5' primer and a J-beta primer mix. Using its own MiXCR run on the 5' RACE reads, TCRdb lists one record per CDR3 protein. The sample has some 1.8 million distinct CDR3 sequences, 35% to 50% seen once. Sequenced material: blood. The origin of the receptors is a human donor in good health.

This chain connects TRBV6-5 to TRBJ2-2; 9 positions match TRBD1. The CDR3 covers 19 residues. CDR1 MNHEY and CDR2 SVGAGI come from the germline V gene. V was pared by 5 bases and J by 7 bases, with 20 bases of the junction left unmatched. CDR3 protein: CASSHIRTGGEPELGELFF. The CDR3 DNA reads as TGTGCCAGCAGTCACATAAGAACAGGGGGCGAACCCGAACTCGGGGAGCTGTTTTTT.

This clonotype turned up a few times. This chain links TRBV20-1 with TRBJ2-7; D might be TRBD1 (6 bases). Germline CDR1 and CDR2: DFQATT and SNEGSKA (reference sequence). CDR3 length: 15 amino acids. Between the trimmed V and J ends, which lost 5 bases and 3 bases, there was a span of 20 bases. The CDR3 DNA sequence: TGCAGTGCTGACGGACAGCCGACGATCGTCTACGAGCAGTACTTC. The encoded protein is CSADGQPTIVYEQYF.

This clonotype turned up a few times. V gene TRBV27 combines with J gene TRBJ2-7; D tentatively reads TRBD1 or TRBD2 (6 bases each). The J call is doubtful: the DNA matches TRBJ2-5 better. The CDR3 is 18 amino acids. CDR1 and CDR2 from the germline V gene are MNHEY and SMNVEV (reference sequence). CDR3 residues: CASSITGWVGGNQETQYF. The CDR3 nucleotides read TGTGCCAGCAGTATAACAGGGTGGGTCGGGGGAAACCAAGAGACCCAGTACTTC.

This clonotype was counted only a few times. The chain is built from TRBV9 and TRBJ2-3; the match to TRBD2 covers 10 bases. J gave up 6 bases and V 2 bases, and 12 bases lay outside the gene matches. The CDR3 has 17 residues. Germline CDR1 is SGDLS and CDR2 is YYNGEE. DNA of the CDR3: TGTGCCAGCAGCGTTTGGAGCGGGGGGGCCTTTGTTGATACGCAGTATTTT. Its protein is CASSVWSGGAFVDTQYF.

This clonotype was picked up a small number of times. The chain recombines TRBV12-3 or TRBV12-4 with TRBJ2-7; 11 nucleotides match TRBD2. J gave up 3 bases and V 3 bases, and 4 bases lay outside the gene matches. The CDR3 sequence is 15 residues long. Here the CDR3 DNA reads TGTGCCAGCAGTTTTCCTAGCGGGGGGATCTACGAGCAGTACTTC. It translates to CASSFPSGGIYEQYF.

The sample holds one count of this clonotype. J is TRBJ1-5 and V is TRBV2; D perhaps matches TRBD1 (6 bases). From germline, CDR1 is SNHLY and CDR2 FYNNEI. V lost 4 bases and J lost 4, with 14 bases in between. This CDR3 region has 15 residues. The CDR3 sequence is CASSALQGRNQPQHF. The CDR3 coding sequence is TGTGCCAGCAGTGCCCTTCAGGGGAGGAATCAGCCCCAGCATTTT.

The count of this clonotype is one. One end of the junction is discordant with germline, which a read error may explain. The rearrangement joins TRBV2 to TRBJ1-1; TRBD1 agrees at 7 bases. CDR1 is SNHLY and CDR2 is FYNNEI in the germline V gene. The CDR3 loop spans 13 amino acids. The CDR3 is CASREGGGTEAFF. The CDR3 DNA is TGTGCCAGCAGAGAAGGGGGCGGCACTGAAGCTTTCTTT.

There are a few counts of this clonotype. This chain uses TRBV6-5 with TRBJ2-3, with D maybe TRBD1 (6 bases). The V gene lost 6 bases and the J gene lost 2 bases, with 12 bases spanning the gap. Germline CDR1 and CDR2: MNHEY and SVGAGI. CDR3 length: 14 residues. CDR3 in amino acids: CASRPQGYTDTQYF. DNA of the CDR3: TGTGCCAGCAGGCCACAGGGTTACACAGATACGCAGTATTTT.

The V call is TRBV7-2, the J call TRBJ1-1; D remains unclear. V shed 1 base and J shed 6 bases, with 12 bases lying between them. Germline CDR1 SGHTA, CDR2 FQGNSA. This CDR3 comprises 14 residues. The CDR3: CASSLEKGNAEAFF. CDR3 nucleotide sequence: TGTGCCAGCAGCTTAGAGAAGGGTAACGCTGAAGCTTTCTTT.

This clonotype was seen only a few times. As DNA, the CDR3 is TGCAGTGCCCCACGGCCGGGGGCTCAGTACTTC. It translates to CSAPRPGAQYF. This chain links TRBV20-1 with TRBJ2-4; perhaps D is TRBD1 or TRBD2 (6 bases each). This CDR3 spans 11 amino acids. V was pared by 6 bases and J by 12 bases, with 15 bases between. The germline CDR1 and CDR2 sequences are DFQATT and SNEGSKA (reference sequence).

The chain employs TRBV12-3 or TRBV12-4 and TRBJ1-4, with a possible D match to TRBD1 (6 bases). Trimming pared 5 bases from V and 5 bases from J, leaving 6 bases between. CDR3 length: 12 residues. The CDR3 DNA reads as TGTGCCAGCAGTAGGGGGAATGAAAAACTGTTTTTT. Translation: CASSRGNEKLFF.

This clonotype was counted only a few times. In DNA, the CDR3 is TGTGCCAGCTCAAACCGGGACACAGGGGGAAACTATGGCTACACCTTC. This codes for CASSNRDTGGNYGYTF. The chain carries TRBV18 and TRBJ1-2; 8 bases are shared with TRBD1. The CDR3 is 16 amino acids. CDR1 and CDR2 from the germline V gene are KGHSH and LQKENI. The J segment lost 2 bases and the V segment lost 5 bases, leaving 10 bases of the junction unmatched.

As concerns this clonotype: A junction end diverges from the germline sequence, so it may reflect a read error. The rearrangement uses TRBV4-1 and TRBJ1-5, with 10 bases that match TRBD1. The germline gives CDR1 MGHRA, CDR2 YSYEKL. The CDR3 is 17 amino acids. In DNA form, the CDR3 reads TGCGCCAGCGGCCAAGGGGGGGGACAGGGGAGAGATCAGCCCCAGCATTTT. Translated: CASGQGGGQGRDQPQHF.

V is TRBV5-6 and J is TRBJ1-1; D is unresolved. Germline CDR1 SGHDT, CDR2 YYEEEE. The V and J ends lost 4 bases and 8 bases respectively, with 24 bases between them. The CDR3 loop spans 16 amino acids. The CDR3 nucleotides are TGTGCCAGCAGCCAGGTAGATCGAGGGTGGAATTCAGAAGCTTTCTTT. Translation gives CASSQVDRGWNSEAFF.

The V call is TRBV5-1, the J call TRBJ2-4, with TRBD1 matching over 7 bases. The DNA end is a closer match to TRBJ2-7, so the J assignment may be wrong. CDR1 and CDR2 (germline): SGHRS, YFSETQ. The CDR3 totals 14 residues. As DNA, the CDR3 is TGCGCCAGCAGCACCTCGACAGGGCGTTACGAGCAGTACTTC. The encoded protein is CASSTSTGRYEQYF.

The rearrangement links TRBV9 to TRBJ2-6; D is perhaps TRBD1 or TRBD2 (5 bases each). Deletions cut 0 bases from V and 0 bases from J, with 13 bases between. The CDR3 covers 18 residues. Germline V gene lookup returns CDR1 SGDLS and CDR2 YYNGEE. In DNA form, the CDR3 reads TGTGCCAGCAGCGTAGCCCGGGGCGGACACTCTGGGGCCAACGTCCTGACTTTC. Its translation is CASSVARGGHSGANVLTF.

The chain has TRBV7-3 and TRBJ1-1; 7 bases agree with TRBD1. The germline V gene encodes CDR1 SGHTA and CDR2 FQGTGA. This CDR3 comprises 15 residues. Trimming removed 5 bases from V and 1 base from J; junction bases left unmatched: 7. CDR3 amino acids: CASSRTRGRNTEAFF. The CDR3 DNA follows: TGTGCCAGCAGCCGGACCAGGGGGAGGAACACTGAAGCTTTCTTT.

The chain couples TRBV20-1 to TRBJ1-2; no clear D gene. Per germline, CDR1 DFQATT and CDR2 SNEGSKA (reference sequence). The CDR3 extends over 14 amino acids. The CDR3 reads CRVRWAQANYGYTF. The CDR3 DNA reads as TGCAGGGTCAGGTGGGCCCAAGCTAACTATGGCTACACCTTC.

This chain uses TRBV4-1 with TRBJ2-7; tentative D call: TRBD1 (5 bases). Germline V CDR1 and CDR2: MGHRA, YSYEKL. V dropped 3 bases and J dropped 3 bases, with 6 bases sitting between them. The CDR3 runs to 12 residues. CDR3 loop: CASSHTGYEQYF. Here the CDR3 DNA reads TGCGCCAGCAGCCACACAGGCTACGAGCAGTACTTC.

The chain recombines TRBV6-1 with TRBJ1-5, with D perhaps matching TRBD1 (5 bases). CDR3 length: 18 amino acids. V was cut by 6 bases and J by 6 bases, with 27 bases left in between. Germline V lookup: CDR1 MNHNS, CDR2 SASEGT. The chain's CDR3 is CASSPDLPGARRGQPQHF. The CDR3 bases are TGTGCCAGCAGCCCCGACCTGCCGGGCGCAAGGAGGGGTCAGCCCCAGCATTTT.

This chain uses TRBV29-1 with TRBJ1-4; 8 bases line up with TRBD1. The V and J ends lost 4 bases and 8 bases, in that order; junction bases with no gene match: 3. Per germline, CDR1 SQVTM and CDR2 ANQGSEA. The CDR3 is 12 amino acids. This chain's CDR3 is CSVVTGDEKLFF. CDR3 DNA sequence: TGCAGCGTTGTGACAGGGGACGAAAAACTGTTTTTT.

CDR3 DNA: TGTGCCAGCAGTCCTATATCGGAGACCCAGTACTTC. It yields the protein CASSPISETQYF. The gene calls are TRBV6-2 or TRBV6-3 and TRBJ2-5; D unresolved. Germline lookup yields CDR1 MNHEY and CDR2 SVGEGT. V was cut by 5 bases and J by 5 bases, with 9 bases left in between. The CDR3 has 12 amino acids.

V is TRBV7-2 and J is TRBJ2-1, with 7 bases identical to TRBD2. In germline, CDR1 is SGHTA, CDR2 FQGNSA. V lost 3 bases and J lost 9; bases outside the gene matches: 5. This CDR3 is 13 amino acids long. The CDR3 is CASSFGGRGEQFF. The CDR3 DNA reads as TGTGCCAGCAGCTTCGGAGGGAGGGGTGAGCAGTTCTTC.

The chain employs TRBV24-1 and TRBJ2-6; 7 bases fit TRBD1. This CDR3 region has 16 residues. The germline gives CDR1 KGHDR, CDR2 SFDVKD. The CDR3 DNA reads as TGTGTCGCCAGTTGGACAGGAAACCCTGGGGCCAACGTCCTGACTTTC. It translates to CVASWTGNPGANVLTF.

The CDR3 loop reads CASSRTAANQPQHF. In DNA, the CDR3 is TGTGCCAGCAGCCGGACGGCGGCCAATCAGCCCCAGCATTTT. The chain links TRBV3-1 to TRBJ1-5; D is undetermined. Germline V gene data show CDR1 as LGHDT and CDR2 as YNNKEL (reference sequence). Deletions cut 4 bases from V and 3 bases from J, with 10 bases between. CDR3 size: 14 residues.

The chain employs TRBV28 and TRBJ2-3; unclear D gene. From germline, CDR1 is MDHEN and CDR2 SYDVKM. The ends were cut back, 7 bases at V and 3 bases at J, with 8 bases in the middle. The CDR3 contains 12 residues. CDR3 nucleotide sequence: TGTGCCAGCAAACAATCAACAGATACGCAGTATTTT. Amino acid sequence: CASKQSTDTQYF.

V usage is TRBV5-6 and J usage is TRBJ2-7; D is unclear. The CDR3 has 13 amino acids. V lost 0 bases, J lost 9 bases, and 13 bases lay in between. Germline CDR1 SGHDT, CDR2 YYEEEE. The CDR3 DNA is TGTGCCAGCAGCTTGGGGGCTATAAAACGGCAGTACTTC. Protein product: CASSLGAIKRQYF.

The chain couples TRBV6-6 to TRBJ1-4, with D possibly TRBD1 on 5 matching bases. This CDR3 is built from 14 residues. Germline V gene sequence: CDR1 MNHNY, CDR2 SVGAGI (reference sequence). Trimming left V 2 bases short and J 6 bases short, with 10 bases between. In DNA, the CDR3 is TGTGCCAGCAGTTACGGGGGGTGGGATGAAAAACTGTTTTTT. Its translation is CASSYGGWDEKLFF.

This clonotype has a handful of counts. This chain connects TRBV20-1 to TRBJ2-5; weak D call: TRBD2 (7 bases). Germline CDR1 DFQATT, CDR2 SNEGSKA (reference sequence). The CDR3 totals 14 residues. V lost 2 bases and J lost 5, with 15 bases in between. The CDR3 bases are TGCAGTGCTAGAAGGGGGGGCGGAGGGGAGACCCAGTACTTC. It encodes CSARRGGGGETQYF.

The chain combines TRBV10-3 with TRBJ2-7; D is possibly TRBD1 or TRBD2 (5 bases each). This CDR3 is built from 15 residues. Trimming cost V 4 bases and J 3 bases, with 16 bases left between them. Germline V gene sequence: CDR1 ENHRY, CDR2 SYGVKD. CDR3 sequence (DNA): TGTGCCATCAGTGGGCTCCGTGAGGGGTACTACGAGCAGTACTTC. Amino acid sequence: CAISGLREGYYEQYF.

The chain carries TRBV14 and TRBJ2-3, with a possible D match to TRBD2 (5 bases). This CDR3 has 16 amino acids. Germline V lookup: CDR1 SGHDN, CDR2 FVKESK. V was pared by 0 bases and J by 0 bases, with 10 bases between. The CDR3 DNA reads as TGTGCCAGCAGCCAAGATCGGGGAGTGAGCACAGATACGCAGTATTTT. This translates into CASSQDRGVSTDTQYF.

Comment on this clonotype: A much larger clone differs by one base, so this may be a read error. The V call is TRBV27, the J call TRBJ2-5; 7 nucleotides line up with TRBD2. This CDR3 contains 14 residues. The V segment lost 4 bases and the J segment 11 bases; nucleotides outside the gene matches: 13. Germline CDR1 is MNHEY and CDR2 is SMNVEV (reference sequence). CDR3 nucleotides: TGTGCCAGCAGTTCGCTCTCACTAGCGAGTGAGCAGTACTTC. It specifies CASSSLSLASEQYF.